This entry describes one T cell receptor beta chain. Germline V gene lookup returns CDR1 LNHDA and CDR2 SQIVND (reference sequence). The V segment lost 10 bases and the J segment 8 bases; nucleotides outside the gene matches: 13. The CDR3 totals 14 residues. This table comes from immunoSEQ multiplex PCR, and its TCRdb copy is limited to in-frame clones, with some not included. The sample yields approximately 120,000 clones, around 94% seen once. This specimen belongs to a study of cytomegalovirus exposure and HLA in healthy donors. Sequenced material: PBMCs. This TCR derives from a woman younger than 30 in good health and CMV-seronegative. The chain couples TRBV19 to TRBJ2-1; 8 bases map to TRBD2. CDR3 nucleotide sequence: TGTGCCACCAGAAAAGCGGGGGACCCCTATGAGCAGTTCTTC. This codes for CATRKAGDPYEQFF.